The 14 T cell receptor beta chains below all came from one sample that was sequenced in a study of blood T cell repertoires in COVID-19 (dated by TCRdb to 2018 to 2020). Receptor libraries were prepared by the immunoSEQ multiplex PCR assay. The clones in this table, taken by TCRdb from immuneACCESS, are in-frame only. Not every clone is retained; where verified, under half of the shortfall comes from an unresolved V gene, and the cause of the rest is unknown. This sample lists tens of thousands of clones; 82% were detected once. The top ten clones comprise 18% of the sample. What was sequenced was peripheral blood. All receptors derive from a human donor in a cohort sampled during active COVID-19.

The rearrangement links TRBV6-5 to TRBJ1-5, with D perhaps TRBD1 (5 bases). Germline-derived CDR1 and CDR2 are MNHEY and SVGAGI. This CDR3 has 13 residues. Trimming removed 6 bases at V and 4 bases at J, with 10 bases between. Here the CDR3 DNA reads TGTGCCAGCAGCTTAGACAGAAATCAGCCCCAGCATTTT. Translating gives CASSLDRNQPQHF.

V and J are TRBV5-6 and TRBJ1-5, with D tentatively TRBD1 (5 bases). The V and J ends lost 1 base and 2 bases respectively, with 10 bases between them. This CDR3 region has 15 residues. Germline V gives CDR1 SGHDT, CDR2 YYEEEE. CDR3 region: CASSLWGVGNQPQHF. CDR3 DNA: TGTGCCAGCAGCTTGTGGGGGGTGGGCAATCAGCCCCAGCATTTT.

This chain uses TRBV12-3 or TRBV12-4 with TRBJ1-2; D remains unclear. V was trimmed by 7 bases and J by 3 bases, leaving 9 bases between them. This CDR3 has 12 amino acids. CDR3 amino acids: CASTPGYYGYTF. CDR3 bases: TGTGCCAGCACCCCTGGCTACTATGGCTACACCTTC.

This sequence joins TRBV6-2 or TRBV6-3 and TRBJ2-6, with 7 positions matching TRBD1. CDR1 MNHEY and CDR2 SVGEGT come from the germline V gene. Germline trimming cut 1 base from V and 2 bases from J; bases unmatched to any gene: 2. The CDR3 sequence is 16 residues long. CDR3 nucleotides: TGTGCCAGCAGTTACTTGGGGACAGCTGGGGCCAACGTCCTGACTTTC. Translation gives CASSYLGTAGANVLTF.

V usage is TRBV7-6 and J usage is TRBJ1-5; D gene uncertain. Germline CDR1 is SGHVS and CDR2 is FNYEAQ. Trimming left V 4 bases short and J 9 bases short, with 10 bases between. The CDR3 consists of 12 residues. CDR3 in amino acids: CASSSWEGPQHF. The CDR3 nucleotides read TGTGCCAGCAGCTCGTGGGAGGGGCCCCAGCATTTT.

The chain employs TRBV10-3 and TRBJ1-1, with TRBD1 identical over 7 bases. Trimming removed 4 bases from V and 2 bases from J; junction bases left unmatched: 1. The CDR3 runs to 13 residues. Per the germline V gene, CDR1 is ENHRY and CDR2 is SYGVKD. The CDR3: CAISGQGNTEAFF. The CDR3 region has the DNA TGTGCCATCAGTGGACAGGGCAACACTGAAGCTTTCTTT.

This sequence joins TRBV9 and TRBJ2-3; 8 bases match TRBD2. Trimming removed 3 bases from V and 3 bases from J; junction bases left unmatched: 3. CDR3 length: 14 amino acids. The germline gives CDR1 SGDLS, CDR2 YYNGEE. CDR3 protein: CASSDGGETDTQYF. CDR3 in DNA: TGTGCCAGCAGCGACGGGGGGGAGACAGATACGCAGTATTTT. Drawing the rest from reference TRBV9 and TRBJ2-3, the complete variable domain is DSGVTQTPKHLITATGQRVTLRCSPRSGDLSVYWYQQSLDQGLQFLIQYYNGEERAKGNILERFSAQQFPDLHSELNLSSLELGDSALYFCASSDGGETDTQYFGPGTRLTVL.

The chain joins TRBV5-1 to TRBJ2-5; tentatively, D is TRBD1 (6 bases). Per germline, CDR1 SGHRS and CDR2 YFSETQ. The CDR3 covers 20 residues. Trimming took 2 bases from V and 5 from J, leaving 31 bases between them. The CDR3 DNA sequence: TGCGCCAGCAGCTTACCTCGTACAGAACCATACGCAGGGGCTCGGGAGACCCAGTACTTC. Its translation is CASSLPRTEPYAGARETQYF.

This clone was observed once. The V gene is TRBV18, the J gene TRBJ1-2; D is uncertain. Germline CDR1 and CDR2: KGHSH and LQKENI. Between the trimmed V and J ends, which lost 5 bases and 3 bases, there was a span of 16 bases. The CDR3 is made up of 15 amino acids. CDR3 sequence reads: CASSSNPTRDYGYTF. CDR3 nucleotides: TGTGCCAGCTCATCCAACCCTACCCGCGACTATGGCTACACCTTC. Complete variable domain (other parts from reference TRBV18 and TRBJ1-2): NAGVMQNPRHLVRRRGQEARLRCSPMKGHSHVYWYRQLPEEGLKFMVYLQKENIIDESGMPKERFSAEFPKEGPSILRIQQVVRGDSAAYFCASSSNPTRDYGYTFGSGTRLTVV.

As concerns this clone: Other DNA sequences in the sample encode the same CDR3. The chain employs TRBV3-1 (or the pseudogene TRBV3-2) and TRBJ2-7; D is possibly TRBD1 (7 bases). The V gene lost 0 bases and the J gene lost 5 bases, with 8 bases spanning the gap. Germline V gene lookup returns CDR1 LGHDT and CDR2 YNNKEL (reference sequence). The CDR3 totals 13 residues. The chain's CDR3 is CASSQDRGDEQYF. The DNA for the CDR3 is TGTGCCAGCAGCCAAGACAGGGGGGACGAGCAGTACTTC.

The table lists this clone with a few counts. This rearrangement joins TRBV30 to TRBJ1-3; perhaps TRBD1 as D (5 bases). The ends were cut back, 7 bases at V and 5 bases at J, with 15 bases in the middle. The CDR3 is 13 amino acids. Per the germline V gene, CDR1 is GTSNPN and CDR2 is SVGIG (reference sequence). The CDR3 sequence is CASTTVDRNTIYF. Written as DNA, the CDR3 is TGTGCCTCGACGACAGTAGACAGAAACACCATATATTTT.

V usage is TRBV18 and J usage is TRBJ2-3; 10 nucleotides agree with TRBD2. The CDR3 loop spans 17 amino acids. The germline CDR1 and CDR2 sequences are KGHSH and LQKENI. The ends lost 1 base at V and 0 bases at J; junction bases unmatched: 4. The CDR3, as DNA: TGTGCCAGCTCACCACTACGGACTAGCGGTAGCACAGATACGCAGTATTTT. Protein: CASSPLRTSGSTDTQYF.

The V and J genes are TRBV2 and TRBJ1-5; TRBD1 might be the D (5 bases). The CDR3 has 15 amino acids. Trimming shortened V by 7 bases and J by 5 bases, and 18 bases separated the two germline ends. Per germline, CDR1 SNHLY and CDR2 FYNNEI. The CDR3 region has the DNA TGTGCCAGCACCGACGTGGGGGGTGTCCATCAGCCCCAGCATTTT. It codes for CASTDVGGVHQPQHF.

V is TRBV12-5 and J is TRBJ2-7; 9 nucleotides agree with TRBD1. CDR3 length: 15 amino acids. V dropped 5 bases and J dropped 5; count of bases not matched to a gene: 10. CDR1 and CDR2 from the germline V gene are LGHNT and FRNRAP. The chain's CDR3 is CASGPGTGQWDEQYF. Written as DNA, the CDR3 is TGTGCTAGTGGTCCAGGGACAGGGCAATGGGACGAGCAGTACTTC.